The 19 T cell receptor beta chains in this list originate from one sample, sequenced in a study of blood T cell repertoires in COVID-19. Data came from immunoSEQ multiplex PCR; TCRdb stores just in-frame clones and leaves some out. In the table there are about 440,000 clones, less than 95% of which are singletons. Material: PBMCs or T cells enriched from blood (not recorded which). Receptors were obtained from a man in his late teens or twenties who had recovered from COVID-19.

CDR3 in DNA: TGTGCCAGCAGGCAACAGGGAAGCACTGAAGCTTTCTTT. Its translation is CASRQQGSTEAFF. The chain uses TRBV12-3 or TRBV12-4 and TRBJ1-1; D possibly corresponds to TRBD1 (6 bases). The CDR3 runs 13 residues. Trimming took off 6 bases at V and 4 bases at J, with 12 bases between the two ends.

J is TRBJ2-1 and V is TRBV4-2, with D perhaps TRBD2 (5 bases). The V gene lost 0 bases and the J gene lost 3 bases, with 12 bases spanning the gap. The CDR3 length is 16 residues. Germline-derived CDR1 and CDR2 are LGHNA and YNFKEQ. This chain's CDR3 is CASSQDISSSYNEQFF. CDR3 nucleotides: TGTGCCAGCAGCCAAGATATTTCTAGCAGCTACAATGAGCAGTTCTTC.

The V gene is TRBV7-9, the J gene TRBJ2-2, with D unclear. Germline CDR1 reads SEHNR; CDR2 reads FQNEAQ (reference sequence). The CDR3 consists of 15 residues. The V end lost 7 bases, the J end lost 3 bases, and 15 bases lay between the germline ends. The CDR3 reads CASNFLQKDTGELFF. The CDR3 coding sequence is TGTGCCAGCAACTTTCTACAGAAAGACACCGGGGAGCTGTTTTTT.

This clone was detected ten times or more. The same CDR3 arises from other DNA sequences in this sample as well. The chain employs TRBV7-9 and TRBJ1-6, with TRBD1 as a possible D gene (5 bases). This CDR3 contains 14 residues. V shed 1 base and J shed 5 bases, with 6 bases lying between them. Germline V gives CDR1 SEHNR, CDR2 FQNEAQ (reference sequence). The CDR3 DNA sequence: TGTGCCAGCAGCTTAGGGGGCGATAATTCACCCCTCCACTTT. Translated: CASSLGGDNSPLHF.

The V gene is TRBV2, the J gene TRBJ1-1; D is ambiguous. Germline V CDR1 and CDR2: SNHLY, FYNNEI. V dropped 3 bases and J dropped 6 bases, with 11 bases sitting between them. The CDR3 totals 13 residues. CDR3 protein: CASSDPGKAEAFF. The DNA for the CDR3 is TGTGCCAGCAGTGACCCCGGGAAGGCTGAAGCTTTCTTT.

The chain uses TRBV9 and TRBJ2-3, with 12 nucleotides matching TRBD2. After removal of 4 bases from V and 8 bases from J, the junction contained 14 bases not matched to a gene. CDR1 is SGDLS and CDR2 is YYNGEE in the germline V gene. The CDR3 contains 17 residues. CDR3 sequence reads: CASSFRTSGKYDGTQYF. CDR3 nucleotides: TGTGCCAGCAGCTTCCGGACTAGCGGGAAATACGACGGTACGCAGTATTTT.

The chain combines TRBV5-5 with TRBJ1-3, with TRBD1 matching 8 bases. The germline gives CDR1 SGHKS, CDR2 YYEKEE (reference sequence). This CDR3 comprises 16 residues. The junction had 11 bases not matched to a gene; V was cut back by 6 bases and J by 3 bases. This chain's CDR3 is CASTSTGAVIGNTIYF. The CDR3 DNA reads TGTGCCAGCACCTCGACAGGGGCGGTTATTGGAAACACCATATATTTT.

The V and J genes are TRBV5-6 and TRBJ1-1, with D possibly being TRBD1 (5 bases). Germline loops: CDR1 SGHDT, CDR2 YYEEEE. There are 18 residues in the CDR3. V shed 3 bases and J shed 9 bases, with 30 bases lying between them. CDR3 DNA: TGTGCCAGCAGCTCGAAGGGAAGACAGAATCCTCCCCTTCTGAAAGCTTTCTTT. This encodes CASSSKGRQNPPLLKAFF.

CDR3 DNA sequence: TGTGCCAGCAGTCTCGGACAGTGGGTGGATAATTCACCCCTCCACTTT. Encoded protein: CASSLGQWVDNSPLHF. The J gene is TRBJ1-6, the V gene TRBV11-2; D is perhaps TRBD1 (6 bases). Germline V lookup: CDR1 SGHAT, CDR2 FQNNGV. This CDR3 is 16 amino acids long. V was pared by 6 bases and J by 5 bases, with 17 bases between.

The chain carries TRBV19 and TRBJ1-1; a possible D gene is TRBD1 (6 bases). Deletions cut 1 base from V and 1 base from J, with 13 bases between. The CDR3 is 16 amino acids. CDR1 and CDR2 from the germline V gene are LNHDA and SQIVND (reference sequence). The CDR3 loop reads CASSIATGKRNTEAFF. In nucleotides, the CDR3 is TGTGCCAGTAGTATAGCGACAGGTAAGAGGAACACTGAAGCTTTCTTT.

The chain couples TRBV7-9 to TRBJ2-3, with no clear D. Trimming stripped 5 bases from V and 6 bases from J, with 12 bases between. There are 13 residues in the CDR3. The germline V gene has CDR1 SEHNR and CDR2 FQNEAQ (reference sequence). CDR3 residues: CASSPPAADTQYF. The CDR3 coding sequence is TGTGCCAGCAGCCCTCCCGCGGCGGATACGCAGTATTTT.

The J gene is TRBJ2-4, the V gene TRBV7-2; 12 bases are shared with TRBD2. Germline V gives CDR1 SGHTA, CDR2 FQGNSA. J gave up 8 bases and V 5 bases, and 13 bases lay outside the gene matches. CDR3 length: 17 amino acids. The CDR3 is CASSPGLAGLSGDIQYF. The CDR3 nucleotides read TGTGCCAGCAGCCCAGGACTAGCGGGACTGAGTGGGGACATTCAGTACTTC.

CDR3 sequence (DNA): TGTGCCAGTTCTATTGGGTCCGCGCGGGACTATGGCTACACCTTC. Translated: CASSIGSARDYGYTF. This chain connects TRBV28 to TRBJ1-2; no clear D. Germline V lookup: CDR1 MDHEN, CDR2 SYDVKM. The CDR3 extends over 15 amino acids. The V and J ends lost 9 bases and 3 bases respectively, with 20 bases between them.

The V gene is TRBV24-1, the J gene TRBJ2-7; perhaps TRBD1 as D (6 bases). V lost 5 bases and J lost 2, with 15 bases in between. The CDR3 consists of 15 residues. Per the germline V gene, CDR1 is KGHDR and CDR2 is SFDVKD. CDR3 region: CATSARSGQTYEQYF. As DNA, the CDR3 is TGTGCCACCAGTGCACGTTCAGGACAGACCTACGAGCAGTACTTC.

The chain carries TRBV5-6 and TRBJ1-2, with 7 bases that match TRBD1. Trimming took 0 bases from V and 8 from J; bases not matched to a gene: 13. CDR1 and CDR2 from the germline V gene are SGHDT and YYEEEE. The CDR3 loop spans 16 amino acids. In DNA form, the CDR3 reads TGTGCCAGCAGCTTGGGCGGACCCAGGGGGAACGACGGCTACACCTTC. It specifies CASSLGGPRGNDGYTF.

The CDR3 nucleotides are TGCGCCAGCTCAAACAGGGGTGAAGAGACCCAGTACTTC. As protein: CASSNRGEETQYF. J is TRBJ2-5 and V is TRBV5-1; 7 nucleotides agree with TRBD1. The V segment lost 7 bases and the J segment 3 bases; nucleotides outside the gene matches: 6. This CDR3 region has 13 residues. Germline V gene sequence: CDR1 SGHRS, CDR2 YFSETQ. Using reference TRBV5-1 and TRBJ2-5 for the parts outside the CDR3, the full variable domain is KAGVTQTPRYLIKTRGQQVTLSCSPISGHRSVSWYQQTPGQGLQFLFEYFSETQRNKGNFPGRFSGRQFSNSRSEMNVSTLELGDSALYLCASSNRGEETQYFGPGTRLLVL.

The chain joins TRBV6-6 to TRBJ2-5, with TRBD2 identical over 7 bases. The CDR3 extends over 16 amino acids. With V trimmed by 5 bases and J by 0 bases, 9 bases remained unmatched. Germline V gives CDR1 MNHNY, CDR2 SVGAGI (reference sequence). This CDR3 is CASSKLAPAYQETQYF. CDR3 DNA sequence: TGTGCCAGCAGTAAACTAGCGCCAGCGTACCAAGAGACCCAGTACTTC.

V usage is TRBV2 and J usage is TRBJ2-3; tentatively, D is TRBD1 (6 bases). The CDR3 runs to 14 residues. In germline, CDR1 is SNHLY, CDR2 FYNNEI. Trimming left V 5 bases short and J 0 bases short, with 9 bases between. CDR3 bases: TGTGCCAGCAGTCGGGACACCAGCACAGATACGCAGTATTTT. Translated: CASSRDTSTDTQYF.

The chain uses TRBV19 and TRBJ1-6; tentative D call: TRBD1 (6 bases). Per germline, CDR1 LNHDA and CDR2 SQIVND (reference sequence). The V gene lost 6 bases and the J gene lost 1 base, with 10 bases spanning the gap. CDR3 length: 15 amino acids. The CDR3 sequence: CASRLQGSYNSPLHF. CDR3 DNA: TGTGCCAGTAGGCTACAGGGTTCCTATAATTCACCCCTCCACTTT.